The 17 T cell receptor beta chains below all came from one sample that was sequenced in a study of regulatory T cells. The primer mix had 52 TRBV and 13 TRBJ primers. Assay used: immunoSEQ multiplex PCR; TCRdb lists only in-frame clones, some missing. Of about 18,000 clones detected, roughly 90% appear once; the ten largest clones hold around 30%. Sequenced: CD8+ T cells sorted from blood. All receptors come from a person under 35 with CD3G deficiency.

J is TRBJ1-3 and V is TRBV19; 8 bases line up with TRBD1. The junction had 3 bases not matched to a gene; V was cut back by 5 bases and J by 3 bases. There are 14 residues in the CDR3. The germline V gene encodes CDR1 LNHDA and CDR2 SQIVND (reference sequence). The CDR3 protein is CASSRQGNGNTIYF. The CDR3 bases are TGTGCCAGTAGTCGACAGGGGAATGGAAACACCATATATTTT. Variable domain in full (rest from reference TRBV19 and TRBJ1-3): DGGITQSPKYLFRKEGQNVTLSCEQNLNHDAMYWYRQDPGQGLRLIYYSQIVNDFQKGDIAEGYSVSREKKESFPLTVTSAQKNPTAFYLCASSRQGNGNTIYFGEGSWLTVV.

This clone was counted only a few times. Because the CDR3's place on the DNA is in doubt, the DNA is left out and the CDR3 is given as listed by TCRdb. The CDR3: CASSLFGDGVGPQHF. The chain uses TRBV27 and TRBJ1-5. Germline V gives CDR1 MNHEY, CDR2 SMNVEV (reference sequence). The CDR3 totals 15 residues, both ends included.

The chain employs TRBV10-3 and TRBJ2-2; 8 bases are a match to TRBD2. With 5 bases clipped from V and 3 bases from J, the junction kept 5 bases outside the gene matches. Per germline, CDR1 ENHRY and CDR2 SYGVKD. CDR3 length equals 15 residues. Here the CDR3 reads CAISSGTRDTGELFF. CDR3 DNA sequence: TGTGCCATCAGTTCCGGGACTAGAGACACCGGGGAGCTGTTTTTT.

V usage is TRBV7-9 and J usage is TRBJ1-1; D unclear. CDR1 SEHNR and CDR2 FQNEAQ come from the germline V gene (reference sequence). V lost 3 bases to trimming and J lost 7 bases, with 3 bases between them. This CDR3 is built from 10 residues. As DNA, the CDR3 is TGTGCCAGCAGCTTTGTTGAAGCTTTCTTT. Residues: CASSFVEAFF. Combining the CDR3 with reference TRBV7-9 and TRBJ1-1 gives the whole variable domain DTGVSQNPRHKITKRGQNVTFRCDPISEHNRLYWYRQTLGQGPEFLTYFQNEAQLEKSRLLSDRFSAERPKGSFSTLEIQRTEQGDSAMYLCASSFVEAFFGQGTRLTVV.

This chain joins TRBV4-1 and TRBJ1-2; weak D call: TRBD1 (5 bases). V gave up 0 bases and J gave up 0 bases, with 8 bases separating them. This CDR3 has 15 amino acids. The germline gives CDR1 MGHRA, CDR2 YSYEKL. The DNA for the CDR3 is TGCGCCAGCAGCCAAGAGGGACGGTCTAACTATGGCTACACCTTC. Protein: CASSQEGRSNYGYTF.

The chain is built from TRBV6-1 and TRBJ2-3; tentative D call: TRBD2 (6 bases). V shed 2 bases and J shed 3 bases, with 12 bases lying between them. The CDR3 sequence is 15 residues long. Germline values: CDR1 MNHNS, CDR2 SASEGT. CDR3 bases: TGTGCCAGCAGTGAATGGACGGGAGCGACAGATACGCAGTATTTT. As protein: CASSEWTGATDTQYF.

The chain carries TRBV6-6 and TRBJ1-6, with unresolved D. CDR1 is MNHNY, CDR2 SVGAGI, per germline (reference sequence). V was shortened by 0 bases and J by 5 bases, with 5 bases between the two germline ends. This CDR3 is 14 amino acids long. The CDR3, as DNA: TGTGCCAGCAGTTACTCTGGGGATAATTCACCCCTCCACTTT. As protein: CASSYSGDNSPLHF.

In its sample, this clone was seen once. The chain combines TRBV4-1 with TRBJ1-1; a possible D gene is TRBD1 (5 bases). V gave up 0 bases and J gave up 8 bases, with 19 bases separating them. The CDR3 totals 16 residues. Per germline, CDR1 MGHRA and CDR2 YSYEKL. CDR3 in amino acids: CASSQEARRVPGEAFF. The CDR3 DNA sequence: TGCGCCAGCAGCCAAGAAGCTCGCAGGGTTCCTGGCGAAGCTTTCTTT.

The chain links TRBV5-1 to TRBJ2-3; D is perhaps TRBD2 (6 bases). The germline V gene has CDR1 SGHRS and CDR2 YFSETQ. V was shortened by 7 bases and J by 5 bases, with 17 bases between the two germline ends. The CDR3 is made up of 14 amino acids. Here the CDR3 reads CASYAGRPKDTQYF. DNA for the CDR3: TGCGCCAGCTATGCGGGGCGACCAAAAGATACGCAGTATTTT.

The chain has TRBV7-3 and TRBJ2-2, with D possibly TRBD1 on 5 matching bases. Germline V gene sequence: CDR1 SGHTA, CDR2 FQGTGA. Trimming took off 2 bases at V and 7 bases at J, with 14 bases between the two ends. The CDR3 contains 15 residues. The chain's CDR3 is CASSLPGWRNGELFF. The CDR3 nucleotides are TGTGCCAGCAGCTTACCAGGGTGGAGAAACGGGGAGCTGTTTTTT. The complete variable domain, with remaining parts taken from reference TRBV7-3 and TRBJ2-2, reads GAGVSQTPSNKVTEKGKYVELRCDPISGHTALYWYRQSLGQGPEFLIYFQGTGAADDSGLPNDRFFAVRPEGSVSTLKIQRTERGDSAVYLCASSLPGWRNGELFFGEGSRLTVL.

The CDR3 DNA reads TGTGCCAGCACCCCTGGGGGGGCGTATGAGCAGTACTTC. It yields the protein CASTPGGAYEQYF. The rearrangement joins TRBV6-5 to TRBJ2-7; a weak D match, TRBD2 (7 bases). The germline V gene encodes CDR1 MNHEY and CDR2 SVGAGI. Trimming cost V 7 bases and J 7 bases, with 17 bases left between them. This CDR3 is 13 amino acids long.

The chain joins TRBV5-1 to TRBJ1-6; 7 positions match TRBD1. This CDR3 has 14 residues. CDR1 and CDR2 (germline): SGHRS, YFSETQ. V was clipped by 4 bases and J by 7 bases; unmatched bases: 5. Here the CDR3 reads CASSPGTENSPLHF. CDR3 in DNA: TGCGCCAGCAGCCCCGGGACAGAAAATTCACCCCTCCACTTT.

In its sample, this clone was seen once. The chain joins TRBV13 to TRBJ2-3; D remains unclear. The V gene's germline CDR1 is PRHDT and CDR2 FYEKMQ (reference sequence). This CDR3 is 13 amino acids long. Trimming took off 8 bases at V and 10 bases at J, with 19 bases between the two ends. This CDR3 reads CASGAGPPKAQYF. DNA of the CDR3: TGTGCCAGCGGTGCAGGTCCCCCAAAGGCGCAGTATTTT.

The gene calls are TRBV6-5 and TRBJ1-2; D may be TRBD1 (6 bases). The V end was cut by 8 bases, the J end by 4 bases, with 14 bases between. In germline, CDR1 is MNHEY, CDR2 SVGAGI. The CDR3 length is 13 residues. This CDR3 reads CASSMDSSYGYTF. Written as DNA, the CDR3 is TGTGCCAGCTCCATGGACAGCTCCTATGGCTACACCTTC.

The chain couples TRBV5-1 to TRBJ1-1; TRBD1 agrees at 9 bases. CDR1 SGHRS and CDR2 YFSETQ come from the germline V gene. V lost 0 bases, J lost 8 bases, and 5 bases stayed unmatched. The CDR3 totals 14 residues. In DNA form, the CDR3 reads TGCGCCAGCAGCTTGGGGACAGGGGCCCCAGAAGCTTTCTTT. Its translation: CASSLGTGAPEAFF.

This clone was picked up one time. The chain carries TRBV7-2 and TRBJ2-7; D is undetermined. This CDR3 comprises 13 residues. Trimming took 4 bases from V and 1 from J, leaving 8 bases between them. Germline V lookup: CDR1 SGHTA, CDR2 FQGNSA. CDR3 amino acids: CASSSFGSYEQYF. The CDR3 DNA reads TGTGCCAGCAGCTCGTTTGGGTCCTACGAGCAGTACTTC.

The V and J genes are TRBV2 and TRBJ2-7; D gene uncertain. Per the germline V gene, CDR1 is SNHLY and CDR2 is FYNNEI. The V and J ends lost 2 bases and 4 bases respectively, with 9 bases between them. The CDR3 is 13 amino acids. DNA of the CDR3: TGTGCCAGCAGTGAACGGTCACTGTACGAGCAGTACTTC. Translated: CASSERSLYEQYF.